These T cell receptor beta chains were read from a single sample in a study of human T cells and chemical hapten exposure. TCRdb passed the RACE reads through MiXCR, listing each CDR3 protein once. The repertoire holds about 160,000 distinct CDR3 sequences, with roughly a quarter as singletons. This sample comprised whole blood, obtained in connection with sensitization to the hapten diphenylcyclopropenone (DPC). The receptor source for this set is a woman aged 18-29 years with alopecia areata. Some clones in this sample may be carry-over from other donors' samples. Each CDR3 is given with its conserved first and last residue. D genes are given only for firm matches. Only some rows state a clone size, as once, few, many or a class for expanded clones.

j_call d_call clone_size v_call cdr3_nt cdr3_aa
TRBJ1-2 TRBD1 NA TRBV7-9 TGTGCCAGCCGTGGCCTCTCGACAGGGAACTATGGCTACACCTTC CASRGLSTGNYGYTF
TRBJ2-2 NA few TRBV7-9 TGTGCCAGCAGCCAATCCGGGAAGAACACCGGGGAGCTGTTTTTT CASSQSGKNTGELFF
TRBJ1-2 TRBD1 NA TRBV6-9 TGTGCCAGCGGACCCGACAGGGGACACCCACCTACCTATGGCTACACCTTC CASGPDRGHPPTYGYTF
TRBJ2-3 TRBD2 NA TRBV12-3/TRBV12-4 TGTGCCAGCAGGCCACCCGGGGGGGGAATCGGAGATACGCAGTATTTT CASRPPGGGIGDTQYF
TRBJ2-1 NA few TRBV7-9 TGTGCCAGCAGCCCCAGGGACAATGAGCAGTTCTTC CASSPRDNEQFF
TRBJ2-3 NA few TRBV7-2 TGTGCCAGCAGCCCATGGGGAGATACGCAGTATTTT CASSPWGDTQYF
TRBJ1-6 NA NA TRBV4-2 TGTGCCAGCAGCCAAGGAGGGGAGGGATCACCCCTCCACTTT CASSQGGEGSPLHF
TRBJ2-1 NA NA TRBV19 TGTACCAGTAGTATACTCGTGGGAATCGACTACAATGAGCAGTTCTTC CTSSILVGIDYNEQFF
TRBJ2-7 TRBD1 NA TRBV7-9 TGTGCCAGCAGCCGGACAGGGGGCGTTGTGCAGTACTTC CASSRTGGVVQYF
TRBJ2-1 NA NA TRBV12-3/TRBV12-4 TGTGCCAGCAGTTTGGGGGCGTTGCAGGGCAGTGAGCAGTTCTTC CASSLGALQGSEQFF
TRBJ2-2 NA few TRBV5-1 TGCGCCAGCACCTTAGCCAGGGCAAATTTACGAAGCGGGGAGCTGTTTTTT CASTLARANLRSGELFF
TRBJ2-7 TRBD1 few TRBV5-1 TGCGCCAGCAGCCCCGGGACAGGGTCCTTCGAGCAGTACTTC CASSPGTGSFEQYF
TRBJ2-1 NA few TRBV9 TGTGCCAGCAGCCGAACCGGGACTTCCATTTACAATGAGCAGTTCTTC CASSRTGTSIYNEQFF
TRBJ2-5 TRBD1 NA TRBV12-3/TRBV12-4 TGTGCCAGCAGTATAAAGACAGGGGTCCGAGAGACCCAGTACTTC CASSIKTGVRETQYF
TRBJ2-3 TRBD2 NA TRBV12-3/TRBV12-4 TGTGCCAGCAGACGACTAGCGGTAAACACAGATACGCAGTATTTT CASRRLAVNTDTQYF
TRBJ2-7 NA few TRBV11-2 TGTGCCAGCAGCCCCACAGGTTGGGGGCAGTACTTC CASSPTGWGQYF
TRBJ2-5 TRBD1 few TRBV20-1 TGCAGTGCTAGCCCTGGACAGGGTCGAAGGGAGACCCAGTACTTC CSASPGQGRRETQYF
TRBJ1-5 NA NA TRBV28 TGTGCCAGCAGTTTCCAGCCCCAGCATTTT CASSFQPQHF
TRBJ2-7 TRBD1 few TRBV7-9 TGTGCCAGCAGCTTAGGGGACAGGGCCCTCGAGCAGTACTTC CASSLGDRALEQYF
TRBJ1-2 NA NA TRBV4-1 TGCGCCAGCAGCCCAGCAACGGGGACCTATGGCTACACCTTC CASSPATGTYGYTF
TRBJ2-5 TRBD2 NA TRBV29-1 TGCAGCGCCCGCCGGGGACTAGCGGGAGTAGAGACCCAGTACTTC CSARRGLAGVETQYF
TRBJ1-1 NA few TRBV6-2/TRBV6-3 TGTGCCAGCAGTTCTTCTGGGATAAAGGACACTGAAGCTTTCTTT CASSSSGIKDTEAFF
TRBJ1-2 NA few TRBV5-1 TGCGCCAGCAGCTTGCAACAGGGTGTCTATGGCTACACCTTC CASSLQQGVYGYTF
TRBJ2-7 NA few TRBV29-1 TGCAGCGTGCCGGGCCCGAGCTCCTACGAGCAGTACTTC CSVPGPSSYEQYF
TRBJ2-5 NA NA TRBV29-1 TGCAGCGTTGAAAAGGGTCAGGGAGAGACCCAGTACTTC CSVEKGQGETQYF
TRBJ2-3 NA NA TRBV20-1 TGCAGTGCTAGAGGTCTCACAGATACGCAGTATTTT CSARGLTDTQYF
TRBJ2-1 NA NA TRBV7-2 TGTGCCAGCAGGCAGGGTCAAGGGGGTTACAATGAGCAGTTCTTC CASRQGQGGYNEQFF
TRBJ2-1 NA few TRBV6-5 TGTGCCAGCAGTTACGGGGGTAGCTACAATGAGCAGTTCTTC CASSYGGSYNEQFF
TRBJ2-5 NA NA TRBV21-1 TGTGCCAGCCCCCCCGGGGCGGTGGAGACCCAGTACTTC CASPPGAVETQYF
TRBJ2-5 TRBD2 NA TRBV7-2 TGTGCCAGCAGCCTACTTCGGACGGGGGGAGAGACCCAGTACTTC CASSLLRTGGETQYF
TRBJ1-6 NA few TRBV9 TGTGCCAGCAGCATTGGGAGCTCCTATAATTCACCCCTCCACTTT CASSIGSSYNSPLHF
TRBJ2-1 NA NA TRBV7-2 TGTGCCAGCAGCATTTCTCTTCGGGATGAGCAGTTCTTC CASSISLRDEQFF
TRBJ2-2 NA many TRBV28 TGTGCCAGTGAGGAGTACGGGGAGCTGTTTTTT CASEEYGELFF
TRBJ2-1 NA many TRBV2 TGTGCCAGCAGGGTGTACACCTACAATGAGCAGTTCTTC CASRVYTYNEQFF
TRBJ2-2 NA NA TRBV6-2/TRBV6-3 TGTGCCAGCAGTTACGCAGGGCTCGCCACCGGGGAGCTGTTTTTT CASSYAGLATGELFF
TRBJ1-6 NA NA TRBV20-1 TGCAGTGCCCTTATGGACAATTCACCCCTCCACTTT CSALMDNSPLHF
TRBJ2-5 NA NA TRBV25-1 TGTGCCAGCAGTGCCCGGGACACCCAAGAGACCCAGTACTTC CASSARDTQETQYF
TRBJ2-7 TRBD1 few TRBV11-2 TGTGCCAGCAGCTTAGCACCGGGACAGGGGTCGCGAGAGCAGTACTTC CASSLAPGQGSREQYF
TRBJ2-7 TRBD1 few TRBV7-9 TGTGCCAGCAGCCCGAGGGACAGTGCCTCCGACGAGCAGTACTTC CASSPRDSASDEQYF
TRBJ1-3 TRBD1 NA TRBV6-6 TGTGCCAGCAGTTCACCGGGACAGGGAAACACCATATATTTT CASSSPGQGNTIYF
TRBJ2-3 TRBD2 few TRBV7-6 TGTGCCAGCAGCCCTAGCGGGATTACAGATACGCAGTATTTT CASSPSGITDTQYF
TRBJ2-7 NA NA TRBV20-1 TGCAGTGCTACCCTCCTTGGGGGGCGCCGGTACGAGCAGTACTTC CSATLLGGRRYEQYF
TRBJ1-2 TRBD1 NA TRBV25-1 TGTGCCAGCAGTGGGGGACAGGGGGGCTATGGCTACACCTTC CASSGGQGGYGYTF
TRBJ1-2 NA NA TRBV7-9 TGTGCCAGCAGCTTAGAGATAGCTAACTATGGCTACACCTTC CASSLEIANYGYTF
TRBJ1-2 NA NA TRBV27 TGTGCCACCCGGACCCCGAATAATCATGGCTACACCTTC CATRTPNNHGYTF
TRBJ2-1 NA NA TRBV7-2 TGTGCCAGCAGCCCATCCGGGACCCTGAGTGGTAATGAGCAGTTCTTC CASSPSGTLSGNEQFF
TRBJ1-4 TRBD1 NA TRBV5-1 TGCGCCAGCAGCAGGACAGGGGTGGCTGAAAAACTGTTTTTT CASSRTGVAEKLFF
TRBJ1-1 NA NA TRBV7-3 TGTGCCAGCAGCTTATCGGTGGGGCCGGGGGCTGAAGCTTTCTTT CASSLSVGPGAEAFF
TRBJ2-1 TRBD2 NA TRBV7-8 TGTGCCAGCAGCGCCGCAAGACTAGCGGATCTACACAATGAGCAGTTCTTC CASSAARLADLHNEQFF
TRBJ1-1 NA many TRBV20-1 TGCAGTGCTCCGACGGCAGGGGTTCCGAACACTGAAGCTTTCTTT CSAPTAGVPNTEAFF
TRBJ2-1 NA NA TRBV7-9 TGTGCCAGCAGCTTAGCTAACCCCGAGACCTACTTC CASSLANPETYF
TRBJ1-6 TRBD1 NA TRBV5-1 TGCGCCAGCAGCTTACAAGGGGGCGCAGATTCACCCCTCCACTTT CASSLQGGADSPLHF
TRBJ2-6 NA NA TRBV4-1 TGCGCCAGCAGCCAAGAGGTGCAGGGTAGCTCTGGGGCCAACGTCCTGACTTTC CASSQEVQGSSGANVLTF
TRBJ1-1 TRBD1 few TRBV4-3 TGCGCCAGCAGCCAAGGACAGGGGGGTACTGAAGCTTTCTTT CASSQGQGGTEAFF
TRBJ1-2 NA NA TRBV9 TGTGCCAGCAGCGTAGAGGGACGGGACTATGGCTACACCTTC CASSVEGRDYGYTF
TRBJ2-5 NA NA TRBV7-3 TGTGCCAGCAGCTTAGTAGGGGCAGGGGTCCAAGAGACCCAGTACTTC CASSLVGAGVQETQYF
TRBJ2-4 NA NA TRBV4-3 TGCGCCAGCAGCCAAGAACCCATGAGGGCCAAAAACATTCAGTACTTC CASSQEPMRAKNIQYF
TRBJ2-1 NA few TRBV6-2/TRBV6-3 TGTGCCAGCAGTTACTCGTCTAGAGTAGCGACCAAGTTCTTC CASSYSSRVATKFF
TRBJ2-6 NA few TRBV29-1 TGCACCTTGGGGTTGGGGGCCCTACCCTCTGGGGCCAACGTCCTGACTTTC CTLGLGALPSGANVLTF
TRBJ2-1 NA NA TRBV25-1 TGTGCCAGCAGTGTTTTCAGGGGCGATGAGCAGTTCTTC CASSVFRGDEQFF